Below are 27 T cell receptor beta chains sequenced from a single sample in a study of T-cell memory formation after mild COVID-19. MiXCR was run by TCRdb on the 5' RACE reads, yielding one entry per CDR3 protein. The table shows roughly 450,000 distinct CDR3 sequences, with roughly 18% occurring only once. Sequences were obtained from PBMCs or a T cell subset sorted from them (not recorded which). The receptors originated from an adult woman who had mild COVID-19 (a few samples of this study predate the infection). Cell type and time point are not known.

This clonotype was detected only a few times. The gene calls are TRBV14 and TRBJ2-3; 7 positions match TRBD2. Germline V CDR1 and CDR2: SGHDN, FVKESK. V was pared by 3 bases and J by 6 bases, with 12 bases of the junction left unmatched. The CDR3 spans 16 residues. For the CDR3, the DNA is TGTGCCAGCAGCCAGAGCCAGGCGGGAGTTCGCGATACGCAGTATTTT. Its protein product is CASSQSQAGVRDTQYF.

The genes are TRBV9 and TRBJ2-3, with D perhaps matching TRBD2 (7 bases). CDR3 length: 18 residues. Germline CDR1 and CDR2: SGDLS and YYNGEE. Trimming stripped 4 bases from V and 2 bases from J, with 23 bases between. The CDR3 bases are TGTGCCAGCAGCCGCCCGGGGGCTAGCGGCCTATACACAGATACGCAGTATTTT. It translates to CASSRPGASGLYTDTQYF.

The chain links TRBV6-5 to TRBJ2-1; TRBD2 aligns across 8 bases. This CDR3 is built from 15 residues. Germline V lookup: CDR1 MNHEY, CDR2 SVGAGI. With 6 bases clipped from V and 4 bases from J, the junction kept 8 bases outside the gene matches. The CDR3 DNA is TGTGCCAGCAGCCTCGGGGGGGCGAGGTACAATGAGCAGTTCTTC. Protein product: CASSLGGARYNEQFF.

This clonotype has only a few counts. V usage is TRBV27 and J usage is TRBJ2-3; 8 bases agree with TRBD1. Germline lookup yields CDR1 MNHEY and CDR2 SMNVEV (reference sequence). The CDR3 covers 15 residues. V dropped 5 bases and J dropped 2; count of bases not matched to a gene: 6. CDR3: CASSPSQGATDTQYF. The CDR3 region has the DNA TGTGCCAGCAGTCCGAGCCAGGGGGCCACAGATACGCAGTATTTT.

This clonotype was found a few times. The V and J genes are TRBV6-5 and TRBJ1-1; D gene ambiguous. The length of the CDR3 is 14 residues. The germline V gene has CDR1 MNHEY and CDR2 SVGAGI. Trimming took off 6 bases at V and 0 bases at J, with 11 bases between the two ends. In DNA form, the CDR3 reads TGTGCCAGCAGCTGGGGTTATATGAACACTGAAGCTTTCTTT. Amino acid sequence: CASSWGYMNTEAFF.

The rearrangement joins TRBV4-1 to TRBJ2-4; D gene uncertain. CDR1 is MGHRA and CDR2 is YSYEKL in the germline V gene. This CDR3 region has 16 residues. V was clipped by 2 bases and J by 3 bases, with 14 bases between them. The CDR3 loop reads CASSQRADLVKNIQYF. CDR3 in DNA: TGCGCCAGCAGCCAAAGGGCAGACCTGGTCAAAAACATTCAGTACTTC.

This clonotype has more than one count but fewer than ten. The CDR3 here is CASSLSGGAYEQYF. CDR3 nucleotide sequence: TGTGCCAGCAGCCTCTCAGGGGGCGCATACGAGCAGTACTTC. J is TRBJ2-7 and V is TRBV11-2; TRBD1 matches 8 bases. Germline CDR1 SGHAT, CDR2 FQNNGV. The ends lost 5 bases at V and 4 bases at J; junction bases unmatched: 7. There are 14 residues in the CDR3.

This clonotype was seen only a few times. The rearrangement joins TRBV5-1 to TRBJ1-1, with TRBD1 as a possible D gene (6 bases). The CDR3 consists of 14 residues. Deletions cut 3 bases from V and 0 bases from J, with 9 bases between. The germline CDR1 and CDR2 sequences are SGHRS and YFSETQ. CDR3 DNA sequence: TGCGCCAGCAGCTCGACAGGAATGAACACTGAAGCTTTCTTT. This codes for CASSSTGMNTEAFF.

The chain is built from TRBV12-3 or TRBV12-4 and TRBJ1-5; a weak D match, TRBD1 (6 bases). This CDR3 spans 19 amino acids. V was clipped by 5 bases and J by 4 bases, with 27 bases between them. CDR3: CASSDRPGGRGVINQPQHF. CDR3 DNA sequence: TGTGCCAGCAGTGACCGCCCGGGGGGGCGGGGGGTGATTAATCAGCCCCAGCATTTT.

This clonotype was counted only a few times. The chain has TRBV27 and TRBJ2-7; TRBD2 is a possible D gene (6 bases). CDR3 length: 15 amino acids. The germline CDR1 and CDR2 sequences are MNHEY and SMNVEV (reference sequence). V lost 5 bases and J 2 bases, leaving 16 bases between the germline ends. CDR3 protein: CASSPPGRGTYEQYF. As DNA, the CDR3 is TGTGCCAGCAGTCCACCGGGACGGGGGACCTACGAGCAGTACTTC.

This clonotype was observed a handful of times. The CDR3: CSATSGAGYEQYF. The CDR3 nucleotides read TGCAGTGCCACCAGCGGGGCGGGCTACGAGCAGTACTTC. The V and J genes are TRBV20-1 and TRBJ2-7, with 7 bases identical to TRBD2. This CDR3 is 13 amino acids long. Germline-derived CDR1 and CDR2 are DFQATT and SNEGSKA (reference sequence). The ends lost 6 bases at V and 3 bases at J; junction bases unmatched: 8.

This clonotype was seen repeatedly, ten times or more. The genes are TRBV3-1 and TRBJ1-1, with 7 bases that match TRBD1. Germline CDR1 reads LGHDT; CDR2 reads YNNKEL (reference sequence). V lost 6 bases and J lost 5; bases outside the gene matches: 9. The CDR3 has 14 amino acids. The CDR3 loop is CASSRDRVGTEAFF. The CDR3 DNA reads TGTGCCAGCAGTCGAGACAGGGTAGGGACTGAAGCTTTCTTT.

Notes on this clonotype: Its ends do not fully match the called genes, so a read error is possible. This sequence joins TRBV24-1 and TRBJ2-1; TRBD2 agrees at 11 bases. In germline, CDR1 is KGHDR, CDR2 SFDVKD. This CDR3 contains 14 residues. The CDR3 region has the DNA TGTGCCACCAGTGACTCCGGGACTAGCGGTCCGGTGATCTTC. As protein: CATSDSGTSGPVIF.

There are many counts of this clonotype. The chain is built from TRBV20-1 and TRBJ1-2; 9 bases map to TRBD1. The CDR3 runs 14 residues. CDR1 is DFQATT, CDR2 SNEGSKA, per germline (reference sequence). Trimming cost V 1 base and J 2 bases; bases outside gene matches: 2. The CDR3 loop reads CSARAGTGNYGYTF. In DNA, the CDR3 is TGCAGTGCTAGAGCCGGGACAGGGAACTATGGCTACACCTTC.

This clonotype turned up a few times. The rearrangement uses TRBV6-6 and TRBJ2-5; 7 positions agree with TRBD2. Unmatched junction bases numbered 1, after V lost 5 bases and J lost 4 bases. Germline CDR1 is MNHNY and CDR2 is SVGAGI (reference sequence). The CDR3 extends over 12 amino acids. CDR3 DNA: TGTGCCAGCAGTGGGACTACAGAGACCCAGTACTTC. Its protein product is CASSGTTETQYF.

The rearrangement links TRBV6-2 or TRBV6-3 to TRBJ2-1; D is unclear. CDR1 and CDR2 from the germline V gene are MNHEY and SVGEGT. The CDR3 extends over 16 amino acids. V lost 6 bases and J 0 bases, leaving 15 bases between the germline ends. The CDR3 DNA is TGTGCCAGCAGCCAAACCCGGTCGAGCTCCTACAATGAGCAGTTCTTC. Protein: CASSQTRSSSYNEQFF.

This rearrangement joins TRBV24-1 to TRBJ1-2; possibly TRBD1 for D (5 bases). Germline V CDR1 and CDR2: KGHDR, SFDVKD. CDR3 size: 17 residues. Trimming took 4 bases from V and 9 from J, leaving 26 bases between them. The CDR3: CATSEPRSGASGLRYTF. The CDR3 bases are TGTGCCACCAGTGAACCCCGGAGCGGGGCAAGTGGTTTGCGCTACACCTTC.

The chain carries TRBV27 and TRBJ1-1; D uncertain. Per germline, CDR1 MNHEY and CDR2 SMNVEV (reference sequence). The V and J ends lost 7 bases and 5 bases respectively, with 14 bases between them. CDR3 size: 13 residues. CDR3 coding DNA: TGTGCCAGCAAGCGCGCTACAGAGACTGAAGCTTTCTTT. Translated, it gives CASKRATETEAFF.

The rearrangement uses TRBV18 and TRBJ1-3; 10 nucleotides agree with TRBD1. CDR1 and CDR2 from the germline V gene are KGHSH and LQKENI. The CDR3 runs 16 residues. Trimming cost V 3 bases and J 2 bases; bases outside gene matches: 4. For the CDR3, the DNA is TGTGCCAGCTCACCGTATGGACAGGGGGCTGGAAACACCATATATTTT. The encoded protein is CASSPYGQGAGNTIYF.

The chain has TRBV12-3 or TRBV12-4 and TRBJ2-2, with D uncertain. V was trimmed by 7 bases and J by 1 base, leaving 10 bases between them. The CDR3 length is 14 residues. The DNA of the CDR3 is TGTGCCAGCACTGTTGAGCGGAACACCGGGGAGCTGTTTTTT. Residues: CASTVERNTGELFF.

This clonotype was counted a few times. The chain uses TRBV20-1 and TRBJ2-3; 8 nucleotides line up with TRBD1. V shed 6 bases and J 6 bases; nucleotides not matched to a gene: 20. Germline V gene data show CDR1 as DFQATT and CDR2 as SNEGSKA (reference sequence). This CDR3 region has 17 residues. Here the CDR3 reads CSARARQGQGLVDTQYF. In nucleotides, the CDR3 is TGCAGTGCCCGAGCCCGACAGGGGCAAGGATTAGTGGATACGCAGTATTTT.

CDR3 DNA: TGTGCCAGCAGTGAGATAGGGACAGGGACTGAAGCTTTCTTT. Residues: CASSEIGTGTEAFF. The chain uses TRBV27 and TRBJ1-1; 9 bases fit TRBD1. V gave up 5 bases and J gave up 5 bases; unmatched junction bases: 6. The CDR3 runs 14 residues. The V gene's germline CDR1 is MNHEY and CDR2 SMNVEV (reference sequence).

The chain couples TRBV6-2 or TRBV6-3 to TRBJ2-4; tentative D call: TRBD2 (6 bases). The CDR3 runs to 13 residues. V was cut by 6 bases and J by 5 bases, with 11 bases left in between. Germline CDR1 MNHEY, CDR2 SVGEGT. The CDR3 nucleotides read TGTGCCAGCAGCCGGACGGGAGAAAACATTCAGTACTTC. It yields the protein CASSRTGENIQYF.

This chain uses TRBV30 with TRBJ1-1, with D unresolved. The V and J ends lost 6 bases and 1 base respectively, with 15 bases between them. The CDR3 has 14 amino acids. Germline-derived CDR1 and CDR2 are GTSNPN and SVGIG (reference sequence). The CDR3, as DNA: TGTGCCTGCAGACCCTTATGGAAGAACACTGAAGCTTTCTTT. It is translated as CACRPLWKNTEAFF.

The genes are TRBV14 and TRBJ2-7; D is uncertain. Deletions cut 1 base from V and 7 bases from J, with 11 bases between. Germline V CDR1 and CDR2: SGHDN, FVKESK. This CDR3 region has 13 residues. The CDR3 DNA follows: TGTGCCAGCAGCCAAGTTCGTGTTTCGGAGCAGTACTTC. Protein product: CASSQVRVSEQYF.

In this sample, this clonotype turned up a few times. The chain recombines TRBV5-1 with TRBJ2-3, with 8 bases identical to TRBD1. Looked up from germline, CDR1 is SGHRS and CDR2 is YFSETQ. The J segment lost 2 bases and the V segment lost 0 bases, leaving 8 bases of the junction unmatched. This CDR3 contains 17 residues. The CDR3 DNA sequence: TGCGCCAGCAGCTTGGCTCCGACAGGGGATCTCACAGATACGCAGTATTTT. Translating it yields CASSLAPTGDLTDTQYF.

V is TRBV7-9 and J is TRBJ2-7; unclear D gene. The V end was cut by 2 bases, the J end by 6 bases, with 11 bases between. Germline lookup yields CDR1 SEHNR and CDR2 FQNEAQ (reference sequence). The CDR3 consists of 13 residues. The chain's CDR3 is CASSLNLEAEQYF. DNA for the CDR3: TGTGCCAGCAGCTTAAACCTAGAGGCCGAGCAGTACTTC.